This TCR beta chain was captured in a study of cytomegalovirus exposure and HLA in healthy donors. General study points: Immune exposure data for these donors was limited to CMV serostatus. Associated with cytomegalovirus, according to the listing, were around 160 TCR beta chains. Presence/absence analyses took donor sequencing depth as roughly uniform.

With 60 Vbeta and 13 Jbeta primers, the PCR was carried out. The authors' processing: An analysis that came later counted some 81 million unique TCR beta chains, approximately 10 million shared. Libraries were prepared by immunoSEQ multiplex PCR; TCRdb keeps only in-frame clonotypes and omits some of them. V and J calls and clone size are as listed in that table; D and trimming were resolved from the DNA. This repertoire shows 110,000 to 150,000 clones, approximately 80% found once; its top ten account for 3.5% to 5.5%. Worth noting for this clone: Its antigen remains unknown.

The CDR3 sequence is 15 residues long. Germline lookup yields CDR1 MDHEN and CDR2 SYDVKM. The germline V and J ends were trimmed by 5 bases and 9 bases, with 19 bases remaining between them. This chain uses TRBV28 with TRBJ1-4, with D possibly TRBD1 on 6 matching bases. The sequence came from a woman aged 35 to 49 in good health and CMV-seropositive. Material: PBMCs. CDR3 residues: CASSATTGPTQKLFF. The DNA of the CDR3 is TGTGCCAGCAGTGCAACGACAGGCCCCACGCAAAAACTGTTTTTT.